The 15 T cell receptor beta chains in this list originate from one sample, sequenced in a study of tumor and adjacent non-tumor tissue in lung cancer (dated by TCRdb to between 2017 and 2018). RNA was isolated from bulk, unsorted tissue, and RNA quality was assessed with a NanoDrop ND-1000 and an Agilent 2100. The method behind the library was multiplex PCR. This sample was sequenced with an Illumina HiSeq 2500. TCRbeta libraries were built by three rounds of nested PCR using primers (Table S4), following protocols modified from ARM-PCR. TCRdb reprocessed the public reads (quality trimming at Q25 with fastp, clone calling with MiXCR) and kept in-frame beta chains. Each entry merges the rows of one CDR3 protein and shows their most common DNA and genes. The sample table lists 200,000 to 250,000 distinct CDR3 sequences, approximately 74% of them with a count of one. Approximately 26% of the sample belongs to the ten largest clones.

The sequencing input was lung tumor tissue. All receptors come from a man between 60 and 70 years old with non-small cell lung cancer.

The DNA of the CDR3 is TGCGGCATGCTTACAGGGGGCCGAAACACTGAAGCTTTCTTT. It is translated as CGMLTGGRNTEAFF. J is TRBJ1-1 and V is TRBV29-1; 9 bases align to TRBD1. The CDR3 spans 14 residues. Germline V gene sequence: CDR1 SQVTM, CDR2 ANQGSEA.

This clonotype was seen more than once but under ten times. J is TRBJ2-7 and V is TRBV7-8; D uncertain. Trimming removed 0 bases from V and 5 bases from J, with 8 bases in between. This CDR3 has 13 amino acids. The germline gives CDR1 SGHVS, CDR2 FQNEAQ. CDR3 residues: CASSLADGNEQYF. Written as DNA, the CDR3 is TGTGCCAGCAGCTTAGCGGATGGGAACGAGCAGTACTTC. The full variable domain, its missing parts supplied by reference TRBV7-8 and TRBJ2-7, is GAGVSQSPRYKVAKRGQDVALRCDPISGHVSLFWYQQALGQGPEFLTYFQNEAQLDKSGLPSDRFFAERPEGSVSTLKIQRTQQEDSAVYLCASSLADGNEQYFGPGTRLTVT.

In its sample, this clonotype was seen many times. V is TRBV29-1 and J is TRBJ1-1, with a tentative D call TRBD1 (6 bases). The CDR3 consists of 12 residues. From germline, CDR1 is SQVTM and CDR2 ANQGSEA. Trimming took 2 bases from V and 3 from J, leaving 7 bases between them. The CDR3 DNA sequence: TGCAGCGTTGAAAGGGGGGACACTGAAGCTTTCTTT. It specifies CSVERGDTEAFF.

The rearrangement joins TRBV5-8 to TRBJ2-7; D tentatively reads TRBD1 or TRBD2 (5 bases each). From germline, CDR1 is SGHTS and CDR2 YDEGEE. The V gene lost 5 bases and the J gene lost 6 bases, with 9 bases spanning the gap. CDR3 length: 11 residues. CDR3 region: CASRQGPEQYF. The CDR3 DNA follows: TGTGCCAGCAGGCAGGGACCCGAGCAGTACTTC.

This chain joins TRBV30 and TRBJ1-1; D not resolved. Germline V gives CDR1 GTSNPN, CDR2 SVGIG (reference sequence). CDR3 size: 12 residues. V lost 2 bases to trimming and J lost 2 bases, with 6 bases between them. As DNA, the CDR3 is TGTGCCTGGAGTTCCCTTAACACTGAAGCTTTCTTT. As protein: CAWSSLNTEAFF.

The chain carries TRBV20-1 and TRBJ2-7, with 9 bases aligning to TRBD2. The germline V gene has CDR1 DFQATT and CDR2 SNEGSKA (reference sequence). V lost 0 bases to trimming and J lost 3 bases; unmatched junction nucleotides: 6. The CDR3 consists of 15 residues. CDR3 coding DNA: TGCAGTGCTAGAGACTCGAGTAGCGGGAGCTACGAGCAGTACTTC. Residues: CSARDSSSGSYEQYF.

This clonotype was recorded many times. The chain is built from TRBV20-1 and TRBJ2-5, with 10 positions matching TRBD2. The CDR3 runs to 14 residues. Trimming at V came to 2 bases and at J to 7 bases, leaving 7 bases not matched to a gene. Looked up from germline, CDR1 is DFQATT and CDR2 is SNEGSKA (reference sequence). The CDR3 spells CSARQAGGGATQYF. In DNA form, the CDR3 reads TGCAGTGCTAGACAAGCGGGAGGGGGGGCGACCCAGTACTTC.

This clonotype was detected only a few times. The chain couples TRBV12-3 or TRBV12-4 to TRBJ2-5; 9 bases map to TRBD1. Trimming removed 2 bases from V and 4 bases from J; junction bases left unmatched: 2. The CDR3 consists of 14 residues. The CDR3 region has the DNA TGTGCCAGCAGTTTAACAGGGGGCGCAGAGACCCAGTACTTC. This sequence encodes CASSLTGGAETQYF.

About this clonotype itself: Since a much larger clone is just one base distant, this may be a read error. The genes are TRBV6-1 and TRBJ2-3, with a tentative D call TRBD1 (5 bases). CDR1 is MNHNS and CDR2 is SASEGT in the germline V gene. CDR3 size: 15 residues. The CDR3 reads CASCEGARASDTQYF. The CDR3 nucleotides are TGTGCCAGCTGTGAAGGGGCCAGGGCCTCCGATACGCAGTATTTT.

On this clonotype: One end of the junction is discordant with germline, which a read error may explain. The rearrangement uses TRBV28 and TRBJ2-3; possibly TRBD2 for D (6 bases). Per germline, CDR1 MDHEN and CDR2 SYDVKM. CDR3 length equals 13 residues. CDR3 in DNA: TGTGCCACCAAAGCGGGTTTCACAGATACGCCGTATTTT. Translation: CATKAGFTDTPYF.

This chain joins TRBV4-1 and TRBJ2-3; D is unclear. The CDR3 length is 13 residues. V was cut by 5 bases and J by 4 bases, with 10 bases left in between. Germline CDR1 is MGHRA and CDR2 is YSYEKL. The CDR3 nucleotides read TGCGCCAGCAGCTTTTCCGCGCCAGATACGCAGTATTTT. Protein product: CASSFSAPDTQYF.

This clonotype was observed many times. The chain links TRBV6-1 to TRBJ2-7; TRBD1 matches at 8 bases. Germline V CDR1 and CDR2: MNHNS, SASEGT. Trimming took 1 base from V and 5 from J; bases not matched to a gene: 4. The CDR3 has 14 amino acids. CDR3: CASSEDGTGDEQYF. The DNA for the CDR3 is TGTGCCAGCAGTGAAGATGGGACAGGCGACGAGCAGTACTTC.

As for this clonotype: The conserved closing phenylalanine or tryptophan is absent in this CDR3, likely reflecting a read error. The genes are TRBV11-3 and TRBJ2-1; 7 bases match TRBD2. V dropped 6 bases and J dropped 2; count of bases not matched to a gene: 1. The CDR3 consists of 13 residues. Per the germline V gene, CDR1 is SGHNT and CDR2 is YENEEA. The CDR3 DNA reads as TGTGCCAGCAGGACTAGCACCTACAATGAGCAGTTCCTC. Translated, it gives CASRTSTYNEQFL.

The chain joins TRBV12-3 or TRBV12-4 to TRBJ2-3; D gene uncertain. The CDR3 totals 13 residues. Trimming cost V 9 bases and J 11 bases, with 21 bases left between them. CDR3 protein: CASTPVSTDGQYF. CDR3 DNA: TGTGCCAGTACCCCCGTTAGCACAGATGGGCAGTATTTT.

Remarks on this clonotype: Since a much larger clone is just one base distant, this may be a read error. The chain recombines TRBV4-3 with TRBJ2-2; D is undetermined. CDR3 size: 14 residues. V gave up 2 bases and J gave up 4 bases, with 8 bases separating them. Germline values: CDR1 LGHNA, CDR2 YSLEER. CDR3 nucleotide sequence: TGCGCCAGCAGCCAAACCTCGGGCACCGGGGAGCTGTTTTTT. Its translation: CASSQTSGTGELFF.